This T cell receptor beta chain was sequenced for a study of T cell clonality in common variable immunodeficiency. Study findings and constraints: In common variable immunodeficiency, TCR beta chains reportedly carried fewer deletions and N-nucleotide insertions.

Deletions cut 0 bases from V and 2 bases from J, with 15 bases between. The CDR3 has 16 amino acids. Germline V gene lookup returns CDR1 SGHNT and CDR2 YYREEE (reference sequence). This clone was seen repeatedly, ten times or more. Its antigen remains unknown. The read gets to within 3 residues of the CDR3 end, and the germline J gene fills in the rest. Here immunoSEQ multiplex PCR was the method, and the copy in TCRdb shows in-frame clones only, minus some. The data list about 40,000 clones, none observed once; over 1.2% falls to the top ten. This sequence joins TRBV5-4 and TRBJ2-7; D possibly corresponds to TRBD1 (6 bases). This sequence was found in a person aged 18-70 years in good health. Sequenced: peripheral blood mononuclear cells. CDR3: CASSLGSGTKAYEQYF. CDR3 bases read: TGTGCCAGCAGCTTGGGGTCCGGGACAAAAGCCTACGAG.